This TCR beta chain appears in the sequencing data of a study of blood T cell repertoires in COVID-19. Study details: In each case, the material was cDNA or gDNA derived from T cells, B-cell-depleted T cells, or PBMCs.

In terms of age and location, participants ranged from roughly 18 to 100 years and lived in under 30 US areas. Allocation to cohorts depended on clinical history reported by the participants. Cohort 3 donors counted as recovered after two negative PCRs, clearance, or resolved symptoms. TCRdb's copy holds only in-frame clones and misses some; the assay was immunoSEQ multiplex PCR. The data contain some 170,000 clones, around 84% of them singletons. J was trimmed by 5 bases and V by 4 bases; bases with no gene match: 7. In germline, CDR1 is MNHEY, CDR2 SVGEGT. The CDR3 extends over 14 amino acids. Material for sequencing was PBMCs or T cells enriched from blood (not recorded which). The chain employs TRBV6-2 or TRBV6-3 and TRBJ2-7, with 8 bases identical to TRBD1. The sequence came from a man aged 40-49 years who had recovered from COVID-19. This chain's CDR3 is CASSWTGPADEQYF. CDR3 bases: TGTGCCAGCAGTTGGACAGGGCCCGCTGACGAGCAGTACTTC.